This TCR beta chain was obtained from a study of neurological immune-mediated disorders. Findings and caveats of the study: The expanded clones of different subjects shared no CDR3 amino acid sequences (suggesting private repertoires in all groups).

This clonotype was recorded many times. The antigen is not known. Via MiXCR, TCRdb re-called the 5' RACE reads, giving one row per CDR3 protein. The data hold around 49,000 distinct CDR3 sequences, with more than 8% observed a single time. Time point described: longitudinal time-point 1 (baseline). The sequence was collected from a woman aged 35 to 49 in good health. Source material: PBMCs.

CDR3 loop: CSVRTGLGQPQHF. The CDR3 DNA reads TGCAGCGTCCGCACAGGTCTCGGTCAGCCCCAGCATTTT. The chain carries TRBV29-1 and TRBJ1-5, with a weak D call TRBD1 (5 bases). CDR3 length equals 13 residues. V gave up 6 bases and J gave up 6 bases, with 15 bases separating them. Germline CDR1 SQVTM, CDR2 ANQGSEA.